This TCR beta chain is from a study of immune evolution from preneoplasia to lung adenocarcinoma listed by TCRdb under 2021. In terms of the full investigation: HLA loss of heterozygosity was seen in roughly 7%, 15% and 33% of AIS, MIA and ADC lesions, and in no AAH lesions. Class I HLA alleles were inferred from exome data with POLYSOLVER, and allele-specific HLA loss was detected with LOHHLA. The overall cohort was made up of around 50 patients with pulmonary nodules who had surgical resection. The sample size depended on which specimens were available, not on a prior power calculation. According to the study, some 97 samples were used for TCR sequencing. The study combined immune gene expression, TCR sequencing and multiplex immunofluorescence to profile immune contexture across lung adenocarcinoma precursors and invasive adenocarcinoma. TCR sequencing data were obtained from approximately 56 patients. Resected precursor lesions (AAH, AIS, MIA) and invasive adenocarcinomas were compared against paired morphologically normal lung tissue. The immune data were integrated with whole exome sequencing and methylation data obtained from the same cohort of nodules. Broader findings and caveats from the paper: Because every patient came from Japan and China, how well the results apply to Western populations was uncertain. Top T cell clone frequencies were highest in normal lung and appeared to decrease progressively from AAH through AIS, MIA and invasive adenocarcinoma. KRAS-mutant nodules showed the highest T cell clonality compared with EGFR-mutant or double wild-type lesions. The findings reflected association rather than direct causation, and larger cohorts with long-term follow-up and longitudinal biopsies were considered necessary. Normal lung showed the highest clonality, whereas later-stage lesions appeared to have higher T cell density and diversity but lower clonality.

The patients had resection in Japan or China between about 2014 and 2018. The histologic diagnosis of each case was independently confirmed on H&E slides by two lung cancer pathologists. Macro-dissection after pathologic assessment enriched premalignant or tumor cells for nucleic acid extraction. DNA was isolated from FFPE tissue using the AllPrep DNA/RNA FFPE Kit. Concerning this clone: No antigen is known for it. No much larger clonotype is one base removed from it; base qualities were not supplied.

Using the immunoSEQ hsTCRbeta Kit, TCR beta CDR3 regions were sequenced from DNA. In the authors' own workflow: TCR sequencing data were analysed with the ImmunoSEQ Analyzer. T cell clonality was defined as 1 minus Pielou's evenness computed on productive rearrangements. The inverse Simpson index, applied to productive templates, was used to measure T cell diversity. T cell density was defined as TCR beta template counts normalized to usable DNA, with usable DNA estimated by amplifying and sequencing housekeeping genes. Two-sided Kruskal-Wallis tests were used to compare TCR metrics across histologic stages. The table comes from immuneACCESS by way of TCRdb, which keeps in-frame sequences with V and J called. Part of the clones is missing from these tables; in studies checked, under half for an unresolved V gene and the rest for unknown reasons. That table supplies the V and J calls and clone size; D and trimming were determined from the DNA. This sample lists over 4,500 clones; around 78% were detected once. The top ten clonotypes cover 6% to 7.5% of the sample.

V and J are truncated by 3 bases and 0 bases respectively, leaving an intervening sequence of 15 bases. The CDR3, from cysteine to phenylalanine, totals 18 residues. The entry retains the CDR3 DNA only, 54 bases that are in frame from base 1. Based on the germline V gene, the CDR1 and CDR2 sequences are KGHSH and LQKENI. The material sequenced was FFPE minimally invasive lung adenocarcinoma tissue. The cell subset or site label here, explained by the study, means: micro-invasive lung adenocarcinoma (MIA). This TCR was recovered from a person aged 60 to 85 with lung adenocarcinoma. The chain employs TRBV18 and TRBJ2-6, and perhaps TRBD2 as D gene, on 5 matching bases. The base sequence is TGTGCCAGCTCACCCGGGAATATTGCGGGCTCTGGGGCCAACGTCCTGACTTTC. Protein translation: CASSPGNIAGSGANVLTF.